These 31 T cell receptor beta chains share one sample of origin, sequenced in a study of shared clonotypes between healthy human individuals. This table comes from immunoSEQ multiplex PCR, and its TCRdb copy is limited to in-frame clones, with some not included. This repertoire shows some 1 million clones, 75% found once; its top ten account for nearly 1.5%. Sequencing used memory CD4+ T cells sorted from blood. Subset here: CD45RA-negative fraction. All receptors derive from a man younger than 30 in good health.

The chain joins TRBV6-1 to TRBJ1-5; D is possibly TRBD1 (5 bases). Trimming took off 6 bases at V and 8 bases at J, with 14 bases between the two ends. Germline V lookup: CDR1 MNHNS, CDR2 SASEGT. The CDR3 length is 13 residues. In nucleotides, the CDR3 is TGTGCCAGCAGAGAGGGTCTCAGGGAGCCCCAGCATTTT. Translating it yields CASREGLREPQHF.

V is TRBV9 and J is TRBJ2-3; D ambiguous. Trimming left V 0 bases short and J 2 bases short, with 10 bases between. Germline CDR1 and CDR2: SGDLS and YYNGEE. This CDR3 has 15 amino acids. CDR3 in DNA: TGTGCCAGCAGCGTAGAGCAAGGAAACACAGATACGCAGTATTTT. Its translation is CASSVEQGNTDTQYF.

The gene calls are TRBV6-7 and TRBJ1-1, with 11 nucleotides matching TRBD1. TRBV6-7 is labeled an ORF, and its function is uncertain. The CDR3 is made up of 18 amino acids. V dropped 5 bases and J dropped 0; count of bases not matched to a gene: 11. As DNA, the CDR3 is TGTGCCAGCAGTAGGCCGGACAGGGGGCTTGTAATGAACACTGAAGCTTTCTTT. Amino acid sequence: CASSRPDRGLVMNTEAFF.

CDR3 amino acids: CASSYQKDGYEQYF. CDR3 in DNA: TGTGCCAGCAGTTACCAGAAGGACGGCTACGAGCAGTACTTC. The rearrangement links TRBV6-5 to TRBJ2-7; no firm D call. The CDR3 contains 14 residues. The germline CDR1 and CDR2 sequences are MNHEY and SVGAGI. Deletions cut 2 bases from V and 3 bases from J, with 11 bases between.

V usage is TRBV29-1 and J usage is TRBJ1-2; 8 bases line up with TRBD1. Losses at the gene ends were 1 base for V and 6 bases for J; bases not matched to a gene: 7. From germline, CDR1 is SQVTM and CDR2 ANQGSEA. The CDR3 loop spans 14 amino acids. CDR3 region: CSVEGDRRSDGYTF. The DNA of the CDR3 is TGCAGCGTTGAAGGGGACAGGAGATCGGATGGCTACACCTTC.

With regard to this clone: The sample has other DNA sequences that encode this CDR3 too. The chain has TRBV5-1 and TRBJ2-5; weak D call: TRBD1 (5 bases). V dropped 0 bases and J dropped 4 bases, with 7 bases sitting between them. Germline CDR1 reads SGHRS; CDR2 reads YFSETQ. This CDR3 has 13 residues. The CDR3 here is CASSLGGRETQYF. For the CDR3, the DNA is TGCGCCAGCAGCTTGGGGGGCCGAGAGACCCAGTACTTC.

The genes are TRBV5-1 and TRBJ2-5, with D possibly called TRBD1 or TRBD2 (5 bases each). CDR1 and CDR2 (germline): SGHRS, YFSETQ. V was cut by 3 bases and J by 2 bases, with 11 bases left in between. CDR3 length: 14 amino acids. The CDR3 reads CASSYGTAQETQYF. The CDR3 bases are TGCGCCAGCAGCTACGGGACGGCTCAAGAGACCCAGTACTTC.

This clone occurred a few times. The chain recombines TRBV28 with TRBJ2-7, with 10 bases identical to TRBD1. The length of the CDR3 is 14 residues. The V gene end was trimmed by 7 bases and the J gene end by 2 bases; junction bases not matched to a gene: 5. In germline, CDR1 is MDHEN, CDR2 SYDVKM. The CDR3 region is CASTDRGRPYEQYF. CDR3 sequence (DNA): TGTGCCAGCACAGACAGGGGGCGCCCCTACGAGCAGTACTTC.

V usage is TRBV11-2 and J usage is TRBJ2-7; TRBD1 matches at 7 bases. CDR3 length: 17 residues. The germline gives CDR1 SGHAT, CDR2 FQNNGV. The V and J ends lost 3 bases and 1 base, in that order; junction bases with no gene match: 12. CDR3: CASSLALGQRSSYEQYF. In DNA form, the CDR3 reads TGTGCCAGCAGCTTGGCTTTGGGACAGAGAAGTTCCTACGAGCAGTACTTC.

This sequence joins TRBV14 and TRBJ2-4; TRBD1 might be the D (5 bases). The length of the CDR3 is 15 residues. The germline CDR1 and CDR2 sequences are SGHDN and FVKESK. Trimming cost V 5 bases and J 0 bases, with 11 bases left between them. The CDR3 sequence: CASSKKGVAKNIQYF. The CDR3, as DNA: TGTGCCAGCAGCAAAAAAGGGGTAGCCAAAAACATTCAGTACTTC.

The chain joins TRBV5-1 to TRBJ2-1; possibly TRBD1 for D (6 bases). The CDR3 is 16 amino acids. Between the trimmed V and J ends, which lost 4 bases and 3 bases, there was a span of 17 bases. Germline CDR1 and CDR2: SGHRS and YFSETQ. CDR3 residues: CASSPPSGAIYNEQFF. Written as DNA, the CDR3 is TGCGCCAGCAGCCCGCCCTCAGGGGCGATCTACAATGAGCAGTTCTTC.

A word on this clone: The germline gene is not matched at one end of the junction; a read error may be the cause. This chain joins TRBV10-3 and TRBJ2-1; 10 bases line up with TRBD2. The V gene's germline CDR1 is ENHRY and CDR2 SYGVKD. This CDR3 has 14 residues. CDR3 DNA: TGTGCCATCACTGAGCGGGGGGGCCCTGATGAGCAGTTCTTC. Translating it yields CAITERGGPDEQFF.

The sample holds one count of this clone. The chain is built from TRBV11-2 and TRBJ1-2; 9 nucleotides line up with TRBD1. Trimming cost V 8 bases and J 3 bases; bases outside gene matches: 7. Germline loops: CDR1 SGHAT, CDR2 FQNNGV. There are 14 residues in the CDR3. The CDR3 loop reads CASGEGQGHYGYTF. CDR3 bases: TGTGCCAGCGGCGAGGGACAGGGCCACTATGGCTACACCTTC.

V gene TRBV6-1 combines with J gene TRBJ1-5, with 10 bases aligning to TRBD1. Germline lookup yields CDR1 MNHNS and CDR2 SASEGT. The CDR3 runs 14 residues. Unmatched junction bases numbered 3, after V lost 4 bases and J lost 6 bases. The CDR3 here is CASSVGQGSQPQHF. DNA for the CDR3: TGTGCCAGCAGTGTGGGACAGGGGAGTCAGCCCCAGCATTTT.

The chain couples TRBV18 to TRBJ2-7, with D maybe TRBD2 (6 bases). The V end lost 3 bases, the J end lost 4 bases, and 16 bases lay between the germline ends. CDR1 KGHSH and CDR2 LQKENI come from the germline V gene. CDR3 length equals 15 residues. The CDR3 is CASSPTRGSGYEQYF. The CDR3 nucleotides are TGTGCCAGCTCACCGACACGGGGGTCGGGTTACGAGCAGTACTTC.

J is TRBJ2-7 and V is TRBV10-1; 7 bases match TRBD1. CDR3 length: 15 amino acids. Germline CDR1 and CDR2: WNHNN and SYGVQD (reference sequence). V was clipped by 3 bases and J by 4 bases; unmatched bases: 9. CDR3 in DNA: TGCGCCAGCAGTGACAACCGACAGGGAAAATACGAGCAGTACTTC. Protein sequence: CASSDNRQGKYEQYF.

The chain employs TRBV7-3 and TRBJ2-3; no clear D. The length of the CDR3 is 14 residues. Germline assignment: CDR1 SGHTA and CDR2 FQGTGA. The V and J ends lost 5 bases and 6 bases respectively, with 15 bases between them. The CDR3 sequence: CASSRYQGSDTQYF. In nucleotides, the CDR3 is TGTGCCAGCAGCCGTTATCAAGGATCGGATACGCAGTATTTT.

In this sample, this clone turned up a few times. This chain joins TRBV6-6 and TRBJ1-1, with D tentatively TRBD1 (5 bases). The CDR3 consists of 15 residues. Germline CDR1 MNHNY, CDR2 SVGAGI (reference sequence). V lost 8 bases and J 5 bases, leaving 21 bases between the germline ends. The CDR3 nucleotides are TGTGCCAGCGGATACCCAGCGGGGGATGGGACTGAAGCTTTCTTT. It specifies CASGYPAGDGTEAFF.

V and J are TRBV2 and TRBJ1-4; the D gene is possibly TRBD1 (5 bases). The V and J ends lost 6 bases and 0 bases respectively, with 17 bases between them. Germline V gene lookup returns CDR1 SNHLY and CDR2 FYNNEI. The CDR3 length is 17 residues. The CDR3 loop reads CASSLRTGGSTNEKLFF. In DNA form, the CDR3 reads TGTGCCAGCAGCCTCCGGACGGGGGGTTCAACTAATGAAAAACTGTTTTTT.

This clone appeared a few times. This sample includes further DNA sequences coding for the same CDR3. The genes are TRBV14 and TRBJ1-1; no definite D call. V gave up 1 base and J gave up 1 base, with 4 bases separating them. Germline CDR1 reads SGHDN; CDR2 reads FVKESK. The CDR3 length is 13 residues. The CDR3 DNA reads TGTGCCAGCAGCCAAGGAACGAACACTGAAGCTTTCTTT. It codes for CASSQGTNTEAFF.

This clone was found once. V and J are TRBV7-3 and TRBJ2-1; 9 bases match TRBD1. Germline V gene sequence: CDR1 SGHTA, CDR2 FQGTGA. The CDR3 totals 13 residues. Germline trimming cut 3 bases from V and 8 bases from J; bases unmatched to any gene: 2. This CDR3 reads CASSLGQGYEQFF. In nucleotides, the CDR3 is TGTGCCAGCAGCTTGGGACAGGGCTATGAGCAGTTCTTC. Supplemented by reference TRBV7-3 and TRBJ2-1, the full variable domain reads GAGVSQTPSNKVTEKGKYVELRCDPISGHTALYWYRQSLGQGPEFLIYFQGTGAADDSGLPNDRFFAVRPEGSVSTLKIQRTERGDSAVYLCASSLGQGYEQFFGPGTRLTVL.

The chain carries TRBV9 and TRBJ2-3; D is unclear. V was trimmed by 4 bases and J by 6 bases, leaving 15 bases between them. The CDR3 is 14 residues long. CDR1 and CDR2 from the germline V gene are SGDLS and YYNGEE. Here the CDR3 DNA reads TGTGCCAGCAGCCCGGTTTGGGCGGCGGATACGCAGTATTTT. Its translation is CASSPVWAADTQYF.

The chain has TRBV19 and TRBJ1-2; D call uncertain. This CDR3 has 13 residues. V dropped 5 bases and J dropped 4 bases, with 11 bases sitting between them. CDR1 is LNHDA, CDR2 SQIVND, per germline (reference sequence). CDR3 residues: CASSPPQLYGYTF. As DNA, the CDR3 is TGTGCCAGTAGTCCCCCTCAGCTCTATGGCTACACCTTC.

The V and J genes are TRBV5-1 and TRBJ2-3; unclear D gene. V was trimmed by 3 bases and J by 2 bases, leaving 13 bases between them. In germline, CDR1 is SGHRS, CDR2 YFSETQ. This CDR3 is built from 15 residues. As DNA, the CDR3 is TGCGCCAGCAGCTACCGGAGTGGCTACACAGATACGCAGTATTTT. Translation gives CASSYRSGYTDTQYF.

The sample holds a few counts of this clone. The chain links TRBV7-3 to TRBJ2-5, with D possibly being TRBD2 (5 bases). CDR1 SGHTA and CDR2 FQGTGA come from the germline V gene. V was cut by 2 bases and J by 5 bases, with 6 bases left in between. This CDR3 is 12 amino acids long. CDR3 nucleotides: TGTGCCAGCAGCTTATCGGGGGAGACCCAGTACTTC. This gives the protein CASSLSGETQYF.

The V gene is TRBV29-1, the J gene TRBJ1-4, with D possibly being TRBD1 (5 bases). Germline loops: CDR1 SQVTM, CDR2 ANQGSEA. Trimming shortened V by 7 bases and J by 7 bases, and 16 bases separated the two germline ends. The CDR3 covers 13 residues. CDR3: CSALGEGTEKLFF. The DNA for the CDR3 is TGCAGCGCCCTAGGAGAGGGGACTGAAAAACTGTTTTTT.

V and J are TRBV12-5 and TRBJ1-1, with D unclear. The length of the CDR3 is 14 residues. V gave up 0 bases and J gave up 8 bases, with 13 bases separating them. Germline V gene sequence: CDR1 LGHNT, CDR2 FRNRAP. In DNA, the CDR3 is TGTGCTAGTGGTTTGGTACAAGGAACTTTAGAAGCTTTCTTT. This encodes CASGLVQGTLEAFF.

The table lists this clone with a count of one. The chain joins TRBV28 to TRBJ2-3, with 9 nucleotides matching TRBD2. CDR1 MDHEN and CDR2 SYDVKM come from the germline V gene. CDR3 length: 16 residues. Losses at the gene ends were 2 bases for V and 5 bases for J; bases not matched to a gene: 8. The CDR3 DNA reads as TGTGCCAGCAGTTTACCCGATAGCGGGAGTCAAGATACGCAGTATTTT. This encodes CASSLPDSGSQDTQYF. Based on the CDR3 plus reference TRBV28 and TRBJ2-3, the full variable domain is DVKVTQSSRYLVKRTGEKVFLECVQDMDHENMFWYRQDPGLGLRLIYFSYDVKMKEKGDIPEGYSVSREKKERFSLILESASTNQTSMYLCASSLPDSGSQDTQYFGPGTRLTVL.

The rearrangement uses TRBV10-3 and TRBJ2-3; D is uncertain. The CDR3 loop spans 13 amino acids. V lost 10 bases and J 1 base, leaving 12 bases between the germline ends. CDR1 and CDR2 (germline): ENHRY, SYGVKD. The CDR3 region is CATALTGTDTQYF. The CDR3 DNA follows: TGTGCCACCGCCCTAACGGGCACAGATACGCAGTATTTT.

In its sample, this clone was seen once. The chain links TRBV6-1 to TRBJ1-4, with D tentatively TRBD1 (5 bases). CDR1 MNHNS and CDR2 SASEGT come from the germline V gene. Trimming left V 6 bases short and J 8 bases short, with 16 bases between. The CDR3 is 14 residues long. CDR3 region: CASRTREGWEKLFF. In DNA, the CDR3 is TGTGCCAGCAGGACCAGGGAAGGATGGGAAAAACTGTTTTTT.

This clone was observed a handful of times. The rearrangement links TRBV5-1 to TRBJ2-2, with a weak D call TRBD1 (6 bases). The CDR3 runs to 15 residues. Germline V gene lookup returns CDR1 SGHRS and CDR2 YFSETQ. V lost 0 bases to trimming and J lost 3 bases, with 9 bases between them. CDR3 sequence: CASSLVAGDTGELFF. For the CDR3, the DNA is TGCGCCAGCAGCTTGGTAGCAGGGGACACCGGGGAGCTGTTTTTT. Combining the CDR3 with reference TRBV5-1 and TRBJ2-2 gives the whole variable domain KAGVTQTPRYLIKTRGQQVTLSCSPISGHRSVSWYQQTPGQGLQFLFEYFSETQRNKGNFPGRFSGRQFSNSRSEMNVSTLELGDSALYLCASSLVAGDTGELFFGEGSRLTVL.